These 26 T cell receptor beta chains originate from one sample sequenced in a study of CD8 T cells in ankylosing spondylitis. Using its own MiXCR run on the 5' RACE reads, TCRdb lists one record per CDR3 protein. This sample has 25,000 to 30,000 distinct CDR3 sequences; 7.9% occur once, and the top ten carry just under 30%. The sequenced material came from blood. The receptor set was obtained from a male donor with ankylosing spondylitis or in good health (not recorded which).

This clonotype was counted a few times. This sequence joins TRBV29-1 and TRBJ2-1; D is unclear. V was pared by 6 bases and J by 7 bases, with 10 bases between. Germline-derived CDR1 and CDR2 are SQVTM and ANQGSEA. The length of the CDR3 is 11 residues. CDR3 sequence: CSVSDPNEQFF. As DNA, the CDR3 is TGCAGCGTATCGGACCCTAATGAGCAGTTCTTC.

The V call is TRBV5-5, the J call TRBJ2-5; D might be TRBD1 or TRBD2, each matching 5 bases. Germline V gene lookup returns CDR1 SGHKS and CDR2 YYEKEE (reference sequence). The CDR3 is 15 amino acids. Trimming removed 4 bases from V and 5 bases from J, with 18 bases in between. CDR3 protein: CASSPGTAYMETQYF. Here the CDR3 DNA reads TGTGCCAGCAGCCCAGGGACCGCCTACATGGAGACCCAGTACTTC.

This clonotype has only a few counts. The chain combines TRBV28 with TRBJ2-2, with 9 bases matching TRBD2. Germline V gene lookup returns CDR1 MDHEN and CDR2 SYDVKM. The CDR3 has 17 residues. V was pared by 3 bases and J by 4 bases, with 9 bases of the junction left unmatched. In DNA, the CDR3 is TGTGCCAGCAGTTTTCCCTTGACTAGCGGAGTCACCGGGGAGCTGTTTTTT. Translation gives CASSFPLTSGVTGELFF.

This clonotype was seen many times. This chain links TRBV11-1 with TRBJ2-3; D remains ambiguous. Trimming left V 3 bases short and J 3 bases short, with 19 bases between. The germline gives CDR1 SGHAT, CDR2 FQDESV (reference sequence). This CDR3 contains 17 residues. The CDR3 region has the DNA TGTGCCAGCAGCTTCCCGACGGTCGGCACCGGGACAGATACGCAGTATTTT. It specifies CASSFPTVGTGTDTQYF.

The CDR3 loop reads CATSLTGQGGSETQYF. In nucleotides, the CDR3 is TGTGCCACCAGTTTAACGGGACAGGGAGGTTCAGAGACCCAGTACTTC. The chain joins TRBV24-1 to TRBJ2-5, with 9 bases identical to TRBD1. With V trimmed by 6 bases and J by 4 bases, 11 bases remained unmatched. Per germline, CDR1 KGHDR and CDR2 SFDVKD. The CDR3 consists of 16 residues.

This clonotype was counted between two and nine times. CDR3 bases: TGTGCCACCAGCAGAAGTATTGGGACGGAAAAACTGTTTTTT. It specifies CATSRSIGTEKLFF. The chain couples TRBV15 to TRBJ1-4; possible D gene TRBD1, 5 bases. The CDR3 length is 14 residues. V gave up 2 bases and J gave up 8 bases, with 12 bases separating them. CDR1 LNHNV and CDR2 YYDKDF come from the germline V gene (reference sequence). The full variable domain, with the rest looked up from reference TRBV15 and TRBJ1-4, is DAMVIQNPRYQVTQFGKPVTLSCSQTLNHNVMYWYQQKSSQAPKLLFHYYDKDFNNEADTPDNFQSRRPNTSFCFLDIRSPGLGDTAMYLCATSRSIGTEKLFFGSGTQLSVL.

This clonotype was detected only a few times. The chain links TRBV27 to TRBJ2-3; the D gene is possibly TRBD1 (6 bases). Per germline, CDR1 MNHEY and CDR2 SMNVEV (reference sequence). V was trimmed by 4 bases and J by 0 bases, leaving 11 bases between them. The CDR3 covers 15 residues. The CDR3 sequence: CASSSIDRSTDTQYF. CDR3 nucleotides: TGTGCCAGCAGTTCGATAGACAGGAGCACAGATACGCAGTATTTT.

CDR3 DNA sequence: TGTGCCAGCAGCCGTTCCTACGGGGACACTGAAGCTTTCTTT. Encoded protein: CASSRSYGDTEAFF. The gene calls are TRBV4-2 and TRBJ1-1, with no clear D. CDR1 is LGHNA, CDR2 YNFKEQ, per germline. V was pared by 4 bases and J by 3 bases, with 12 bases between. The CDR3 is 14 residues long.

This clonotype has more than one count but fewer than ten. The chain uses TRBV7-9 and TRBJ2-2; D could derive from TRBD1 or TRBD2 (6 bases each). The V gene lost 3 bases and the J gene lost 4 bases, with 12 bases spanning the gap. The CDR3 spans 15 residues. Germline CDR1 and CDR2: SEHNR and FQNEAQ (reference sequence). The CDR3 coding sequence is TGTGCCAGCAGCTTGGCTGGGGGGCCCACCGGGGAGCTGTTTTTT. This encodes CASSLAGGPTGELFF.

The J gene is TRBJ2-2, the V gene TRBV4-2; 12 nucleotides agree with TRBD2. The CDR3 is 16 residues long. The V and J ends lost 4 bases and 1 base, in that order; junction bases with no gene match: 1. The V gene's germline CDR1 is LGHNA and CDR2 YNFKEQ. This CDR3 is CASSRTSGENTGELFF. The CDR3 region has the DNA TGTGCCAGCAGCCGGACTAGCGGGGAGAACACCGGGGAGCTGTTTTTT.

This clonotype was observed a few times. The chain couples TRBV4-2 to TRBJ2-3; D is unclear. Germline CDR1 is LGHNA and CDR2 is YNFKEQ. Between the trimmed V and J ends, which lost 1 base and 4 bases, there was a span of 3 bases. The CDR3 is made up of 12 amino acids. The CDR3 reads CASSQVADTQYF. The CDR3 DNA is TGTGCCAGCAGCCAAGTGGCAGATACGCAGTATTTT.

The V gene is TRBV11-2, the J gene TRBJ1-4, with D maybe TRBD1 (5 bases). Germline V gives CDR1 SGHAT, CDR2 FQNNGV. Trimming removed 2 bases at V and 8 bases at J, with 15 bases between. This CDR3 spans 15 amino acids. The CDR3 coding sequence is TGTGCCAGCAGCTTACATGGCGGTCGGGGGGAAAAACTGTTTTTT. Residues: CASSLHGGRGEKLFF.

This clonotype was recorded at least ten times. CDR3 coding DNA: TGTGCCAGCAGCCGAGCGTCCGGGACTAGCGGTTCCGGGGAGCTGTTTTTT. This encodes CASSRASGTSGSGELFF. The J gene is TRBJ2-2, the V gene TRBV7-2; 11 nucleotides line up with TRBD2. Germline-derived CDR1 and CDR2 are SGHTA and FQGNSA. The CDR3 is 17 residues long. V dropped 5 bases and J dropped 6; count of bases not matched to a gene: 11. The complete variable domain, with remaining parts taken from reference TRBV7-2 and TRBJ2-2, reads GAGVSQSPSNKVTEKGKDVELRCDPISGHTALYWYRQSLGQGLEFLIYFQGNSAPDKSGLPSDRFSAERTGGSVSTLTIQRTQQEDSAVYLCASSRASGTSGSGELFFGEGSRLTVL.

This clonotype was counted ten times or more. The rearrangement links TRBV12-3 or TRBV12-4 to TRBJ1-1; D is perhaps TRBD1 (6 bases). This CDR3 has 12 residues. Trimming stripped 6 bases from V and 7 bases from J, with 12 bases between. CDR3 residues: CASRRGAGEAFF. In DNA form, the CDR3 reads TGTGCCAGCAGAAGGGGGGCCGGTGAAGCTTTCTTT.

This clonotype was seen repeatedly, ten times or more. The genes are TRBV6-6 and TRBJ2-3; no clear D gene. The CDR3 is made up of 12 amino acids. CDR1 MNHNY and CDR2 SVGAGI come from the germline V gene (reference sequence). The germline V and J ends were trimmed by 2 bases and 10 bases, with 10 bases remaining between them. The CDR3 region has the DNA TGTGCCAGCAGTTACGACGGGCTTTCGCAGTATTTT. Translation gives CASSYDGLSQYF.

The chain joins TRBV7-8 to TRBJ2-3; TRBD2 aligns across 11 bases. Looked up from germline, CDR1 is SGHVS and CDR2 is FQNEAQ. With V trimmed by 5 bases and J by 0 bases, 13 bases remained unmatched. The CDR3 is made up of 19 amino acids. The CDR3 here is CASSPKKLAGGPSTDTQYF. DNA of the CDR3: TGTGCCAGCAGCCCTAAGAAGCTAGCGGGGGGACCTAGCACAGATACGCAGTATTTT.

The chain recombines TRBV2 with TRBJ2-7, with D hard to call. Germline lookup yields CDR1 SNHLY and CDR2 FYNNEI. The CDR3 is 13 amino acids. V gave up 3 bases and J gave up 2 bases, with 8 bases separating them. Here the CDR3 DNA reads TGTGCCAGCAGTGATCTCATGACCTACGAGCAGTACTTC. It is translated as CASSDLMTYEQYF.

This chain links TRBV5-5 with TRBJ2-1; D remains ambiguous. The germline V gene encodes CDR1 SGHKS and CDR2 YYEKEE (reference sequence). This CDR3 contains 12 residues. Trimming cost V 1 base and J 8 bases, with 7 bases left between them. The CDR3 DNA follows: TGTGCCAGCAGCTTGTCCCCAGATGAGCAGTTCTTC. Protein product: CASSLSPDEQFF.

The rearrangement joins TRBV28 to TRBJ2-1; TRBD2 is a possible D gene (7 bases). CDR3 length equals 15 residues. CDR1 and CDR2 from the germline V gene are MDHEN and SYDVKM. The CDR3 region is CASAKGGGPYNEQFF. The CDR3 coding sequence is TGTGCTTCAGCTAAAGGGGGAGGGCCCTACAATGAGCAGTTCTTC. The entire variable domain, with the rest obtained from reference TRBV28 and TRBJ2-1, is as follows: DVKVTQSSRYLVKRTGEKVFLECVQDMDHENMFWYRQDPGLGLRLIYFSYDVKMKEKGDIPEGYSVSREKKERFSLILESASTNQTSMYLCASAKGGGPYNEQFFGPGTRLTVL.

At least ten counts were recorded for this clonotype. The gene calls are TRBV29-1 and TRBJ1-1; D might be TRBD1 (5 bases). The V and J ends lost 4 bases and 9 bases respectively, with 12 bases between them. The CDR3 is 11 amino acids. The germline V gene has CDR1 SQVTM and CDR2 ANQGSEA. Written as DNA, the CDR3 is TGCAGCGTTGGATTCGGGACCCAAGCTTTCTTT. This gives the protein CSVGFGTQAFF. The full variable domain, its missing parts supplied by reference TRBV29-1 and TRBJ1-1, is SAVISQKPSRDICQRGTSLTIQCQVDSQVTMMFWYRQQPGQSLTLIATANQGSEATYESGFVIDKFPISRPNLTFSTLTVSNMSPEDSSIYLCSVGFGTQAFFGQGTRLTVV.

The chain joins TRBV12-3 or TRBV12-4 to TRBJ2-1, with 12 bases matching TRBD1. With 5 bases clipped from V and 10 bases from J, the junction kept 9 bases outside the gene matches. The CDR3 extends over 15 amino acids. CDR3 in DNA: TGTGCCAGCAGTCCGCCGGGACAGGGGGCGCAGGAGCAGTTCTTC. The encoded protein is CASSPPGQGAQEQFF.

The genes are TRBV5-1 and TRBJ2-2; 11 positions match TRBD2. The CDR3 is made up of 16 amino acids. V lost 1 base and J lost 4; bases outside the gene matches: 3. Germline V gene lookup returns CDR1 SGHRS and CDR2 YFSETQ. CDR3: CASSLTSGSFTGELFF. CDR3 DNA: TGCGCCAGCAGCTTGACTAGCGGGAGTTTCACCGGGGAGCTGTTTTTT.

V is TRBV29-1 and J is TRBJ2-5; 7 nucleotides align to TRBD1. V was pared by 7 bases and J by 6 bases, with 5 bases of the junction left unmatched. In germline, CDR1 is SQVTM, CDR2 ANQGSEA. This CDR3 contains 11 residues. Written as DNA, the CDR3 is TGCAGCGGGGGGACAGAGAAGACCCAGTACTTC. Translated: CSGGTEKTQYF.

Many counts were recorded for this clonotype. The genes are TRBV5-1 and TRBJ1-6, with 7 bases aligning to TRBD1. Trimming cost V 3 bases and J 7 bases; bases outside gene matches: 7. Per the germline V gene, CDR1 is SGHRS and CDR2 is YFSETQ. The CDR3 spans 15 residues. The CDR3 coding sequence is TGCGCCAGCAGCTCGGACGGCAGGGGGAATTCACCCCTCCACTTT. It yields the protein CASSSDGRGNSPLHF. The whole variable domain, filled in from reference TRBV5-1 and TRBJ1-6, reads KAGVTQTPRYLIKTRGQQVTLSCSPISGHRSVSWYQQTPGQGLQFLFEYFSETQRNKGNFPGRFSGRQFSNSRSEMNVSTLELGDSALYLCASSSDGRGNSPLHFGNGTRLTVT.

The chain uses TRBV4-1 and TRBJ2-2, with 11 bases aligning to TRBD2. The length of the CDR3 is 16 residues. After removal of 2 bases from V and 4 bases from J, the junction contained 3 bases not matched to a gene. The germline CDR1 and CDR2 sequences are MGHRA and YSYEKL. This chain's CDR3 is CASSQIGLAGTGELFF. The CDR3, as DNA: TGCGCCAGCAGCCAAATCGGACTAGCGGGCACCGGGGAGCTGTTTTTT.

Ten or more counts support this clonotype. The J gene is TRBJ1-5, the V gene TRBV7-2; D unclear. V shed 4 bases and J shed 1 base, with 8 bases lying between them. The length of the CDR3 is 14 residues. From germline, CDR1 is SGHTA and CDR2 FQGNSA. CDR3 protein: CASSSGRSNQPQHF. For the CDR3, the DNA is TGTGCCAGCAGCTCTGGACGGAGCAATCAGCCCCAGCATTTT.